One sample yielded the 14 T cell receptor beta chains listed below, sequenced in a study of blood T cells in healthy people across ages. Primers used in a second PCR of roughly 7 to 12 cycles were a sample-barcoded 5' primer and a J-beta primer mix. Each CDR3 protein gets one entry after TCRdb re-called the 5' RACE reads with MiXCR. The table lists more than 450,000 distinct CDR3 sequences, roughly a quarter of them singletons, with 3.6% in the top ten. The same sample was also used in a study of T cells of mothers and their children.

Sequencing used blood. These receptors originate from a boy aged 2 to 10 in good health.

V gene TRBV5-5 combines with J gene TRBJ1-2, with 7 bases identical to TRBD1. CDR1 and CDR2 (germline): SGHKS, YYEKEE (reference sequence). V dropped 4 bases and J dropped 5; count of bases not matched to a gene: 20. The CDR3 runs to 18 residues. DNA of the CDR3: TGTGCCAGCAGCCACGACCCAGGGGGGTCTTATGTACTATATGGCTACACCTTC. Its protein is CASSHDPGGSYVLYGYTF.

The V and J genes are TRBV11-2 and TRBJ1-2; perhaps TRBD1 as D (5 bases). CDR3 size: 15 residues. Germline loops: CDR1 SGHAT, CDR2 FQNNGV. Trimming took off 0 bases at V and 5 bases at J, with 13 bases between the two ends. CDR3 amino acids: CASSLEAGTLYGYTF. CDR3 DNA: TGTGCCAGCAGCTTAGAGGCAGGGACCTTGTATGGCTACACCTTC.

This clonotype was seen more than once but under ten times. The chain carries TRBV7-2 and TRBJ2-2; D call uncertain. The CDR3 runs 12 residues. The germline CDR1 and CDR2 sequences are SGHTA and FQGNSA. The V gene lost 5 bases and the J gene lost 7 bases, with 8 bases spanning the gap. DNA for the CDR3: TGTGCCAGCAGCCCTTATAGCGGGGAGCTGTTTTTT. Translated, it gives CASSPYSGELFF.

This chain joins TRBV10-3 and TRBJ2-5, with 9 nucleotides matching TRBD1. The J call may be wrong; the DNA end is better matched by TRBJ2-7. The CDR3 length is 13 residues. The germline gives CDR1 ENHRY, CDR2 SYGVKD. The CDR3 loop is CAISPTGGYEQYF. CDR3 sequence (DNA): TGTGCCATCAGTCCGACAGGGGGCTACGAGCAGTACTTC.

This clonotype was seen only a few times. The chain carries TRBV10-1 and TRBJ1-1, with a possible D match to TRBD1 (6 bases). CDR1 is WNHNN and CDR2 is SYGVQD in the germline V gene (reference sequence). Trimming left V 2 bases short and J 1 base short, with 14 bases between. There are 16 residues in the CDR3. The CDR3 DNA is TGCGCCAGCAGTGAGCGGGACACCCAACCGAACACTGAAGCTTTCTTT. It is translated as CASSERDTQPNTEAFF.

The chain has TRBV19 and TRBJ1-5, with 8 bases fitting TRBD1. Trimming removed 5 bases from V and 2 bases from J; junction bases left unmatched: 5. Germline V gene sequence: CDR1 LNHDA, CDR2 SQIVND (reference sequence). The CDR3 loop spans 15 amino acids. DNA of the CDR3: TGTGCCAGTAGTGACAGGGGATCAGGCAATCAGCCCCAGCATTTT. Encoded protein: CASSDRGSGNQPQHF.

This clonotype was counted a few times. The V gene is TRBV15, the J gene TRBJ2-3; TRBD2 matches 7 bases. This CDR3 spans 16 amino acids. The trim removed 0 bases at V and 4 bases at J, leaving 7 bases unmatched. Per germline, CDR1 LNHNV and CDR2 YYDKDF (reference sequence). CDR3 in DNA: TGTGCCACCAGCAGAGATAACTCTGGGGGGGCAGATACGCAGTATTTT. This sequence encodes CATSRDNSGGADTQYF.

This chain joins TRBV11-2 and TRBJ1-4; 7 bases match TRBD1. The CDR3 is 15 amino acids. Per germline, CDR1 SGHAT and CDR2 FQNNGV. J lost 1 base, V lost 4 bases, and 3 bases had no gene match. The CDR3 spells CASSSQGVTNEKLFF. CDR3 nucleotides: TGTGCCAGCAGCTCTCAGGGGGTAACTAATGAAAAACTGTTTTTT. Supplemented by reference TRBV11-2 and TRBJ1-4, the full variable domain reads EAGVAQSPRYKIIEKRQSVAFWCNPISGHATLYWYQQILGQGPKLLIQFQNNGVVDDSQLPKDRFSAERLKGVDSTLKIQPAKLEDSAVYLCASSSQGVTNEKLFFGSGTQLSVL.

As regards this clonotype: Relative to the germline gene, one junction end is altered; a read error may explain this. The V gene is TRBV18, the J gene TRBJ2-4; D might be TRBD1 or TRBD2, each matching 5 bases. Germline lookup yields CDR1 KGHSH and CDR2 LQKENI. This CDR3 contains 20 residues. The CDR3 loop is CASSPYDQGDFVQAKNIQYF. The CDR3 region has the DNA TGTGCCAGCTCACCATACGATCAGGGAGACTTCGTCCAGGCCAAAAACATCCAGTACTTC.

This clonotype was seen more than once but under ten times. The V call is TRBV12-3 or TRBV12-4, the J call TRBJ2-7; 7 nucleotides agree with TRBD1. The CDR3 extends over 12 amino acids. V gave up 6 bases and J gave up 6 bases; unmatched junction bases: 5. The CDR3 here is CASRISGGEQYF. CDR3 nucleotides: TGTGCCAGCAGAATTTCAGGGGGCGAGCAGTACTTC.

This sequence joins TRBV10-3 and TRBJ1-6, with 7 bases aligning to TRBD1. V lost 6 bases to trimming and J lost 7 bases; unmatched junction nucleotides: 3. The germline CDR1 and CDR2 sequences are ENHRY and SYGVKD. This CDR3 spans 13 amino acids. The CDR3 coding sequence is TGTGCCATCAGAGGGACAGCGAATTCACCCCTCCACTTT. It translates to CAIRGTANSPLHF.

This rearrangement joins TRBV12-5 to TRBJ2-5, with TRBD1 identical over 7 bases. Trimming took 2 bases from V and 5 from J; bases not matched to a gene: 8. Germline CDR1 LGHNT, CDR2 FRNRAP. The CDR3 contains 15 residues. This chain's CDR3 is CASGLSTGAGETQYF. In DNA form, the CDR3 reads TGTGCTAGTGGTTTGTCCACAGGGGCAGGGGAGACCCAGTACTTC.

A few counts support this clonotype. The chain couples TRBV7-9 to TRBJ2-5; TRBD2 matches at 7 bases. This CDR3 contains 12 residues. CDR1 is SEHNR, CDR2 FQNEAQ, per germline (reference sequence). The V segment lost 5 bases and the J segment 11 bases; nucleotides outside the gene matches: 8. CDR3 residues: CASSIRGREQYF. The CDR3, as DNA: TGTGCCAGCAGCATCCGGGGGAGGGAGCAGTACTTC. Full variable domain (remainder filled in from reference TRBV7-9 and TRBJ2-5): DTGVSQNPRHKITKRGQNVTFRCDPISEHNRLYWYRQTLGQGPEFLTYFQNEAQLEKSRLLSDRFSAERPKGSFSTLEIQRTEQGDSAMYLCASSIRGREQYFGPGTRLLVL.

The rearrangement links TRBV27 to TRBJ2-7; D uncertain. The CDR3 loop spans 15 amino acids. Trimming took off 0 bases at V and 3 bases at J, with 12 bases between the two ends. The germline CDR1 and CDR2 sequences are MNHEY and SMNVEV (reference sequence). CDR3 DNA: TGTGCCAGCAGTTTATCGATCGGAACCCTCTACGAGCAGTACTTC. This sequence encodes CASSLSIGTLYEQYF.